The sequence of this T cell receptor beta chain was determined in a study of cytomegalovirus exposure and HLA in healthy donors. The PCR contained 60 Vbeta and 13 Jbeta primers. The assay was immunoSEQ multiplex PCR, and TCRdb's table has in-frame clones only and misses some. The table lists around 98,000 clones, around 70% of them singletons. Trimming took 4 bases from V and 2 from J; bases not matched to a gene: 7. Germline values: CDR1 SGHKS, CDR2 YYEKEE (reference sequence). This CDR3 has 15 residues. The genes are TRBV5-5 and TRBJ2-5; TRBD2 matches at 8 bases. Specimen: PBMCs. This TCR derives from a man aged 50 to 59 in good health and CMV-seronegative. CDR3 in DNA: TGTGCCAGCAGCCCCCTGGGCGGGGGGCAAGAGACCCAGTACTTC. Amino acid sequence: CASSPLGGGQETQYF.